This T cell receptor (beta chain) was recorded in a study of response to subunit inactivated influenza vaccine. General study findings and limits: With each seasonal influenza vaccination, the authors suggested, few new T cells are recruited.

A single record per CDR3 protein comes from TCRdb applying MiXCR to the RT-PCR reads. The sample lists about 780,000 distinct CDR3 sequences; 15% to 20% were seen once. V gave up 0 bases and J gave up 3 bases, with 15 bases separating them. CDR3 length equals 16 residues. Germline CDR1 SGHRS, CDR2 YFSETQ. Remarks on this clonotype: Its target is unknown.

Sequencing was performed on PBMCs from blood, taken approximately 5 days after vaccination. This TCR came from a man over 45 who received an inactivated influenza vaccine. The chain has TRBV5-1 and TRBJ2-5; D gene ambiguous. The CDR3 protein is CASSLEYGPIKETQYF. As DNA, the CDR3 is TGCGCCAGCAGCTTGGAGTACGGGCCTATTAAAGAGACCCAGTACTTC.